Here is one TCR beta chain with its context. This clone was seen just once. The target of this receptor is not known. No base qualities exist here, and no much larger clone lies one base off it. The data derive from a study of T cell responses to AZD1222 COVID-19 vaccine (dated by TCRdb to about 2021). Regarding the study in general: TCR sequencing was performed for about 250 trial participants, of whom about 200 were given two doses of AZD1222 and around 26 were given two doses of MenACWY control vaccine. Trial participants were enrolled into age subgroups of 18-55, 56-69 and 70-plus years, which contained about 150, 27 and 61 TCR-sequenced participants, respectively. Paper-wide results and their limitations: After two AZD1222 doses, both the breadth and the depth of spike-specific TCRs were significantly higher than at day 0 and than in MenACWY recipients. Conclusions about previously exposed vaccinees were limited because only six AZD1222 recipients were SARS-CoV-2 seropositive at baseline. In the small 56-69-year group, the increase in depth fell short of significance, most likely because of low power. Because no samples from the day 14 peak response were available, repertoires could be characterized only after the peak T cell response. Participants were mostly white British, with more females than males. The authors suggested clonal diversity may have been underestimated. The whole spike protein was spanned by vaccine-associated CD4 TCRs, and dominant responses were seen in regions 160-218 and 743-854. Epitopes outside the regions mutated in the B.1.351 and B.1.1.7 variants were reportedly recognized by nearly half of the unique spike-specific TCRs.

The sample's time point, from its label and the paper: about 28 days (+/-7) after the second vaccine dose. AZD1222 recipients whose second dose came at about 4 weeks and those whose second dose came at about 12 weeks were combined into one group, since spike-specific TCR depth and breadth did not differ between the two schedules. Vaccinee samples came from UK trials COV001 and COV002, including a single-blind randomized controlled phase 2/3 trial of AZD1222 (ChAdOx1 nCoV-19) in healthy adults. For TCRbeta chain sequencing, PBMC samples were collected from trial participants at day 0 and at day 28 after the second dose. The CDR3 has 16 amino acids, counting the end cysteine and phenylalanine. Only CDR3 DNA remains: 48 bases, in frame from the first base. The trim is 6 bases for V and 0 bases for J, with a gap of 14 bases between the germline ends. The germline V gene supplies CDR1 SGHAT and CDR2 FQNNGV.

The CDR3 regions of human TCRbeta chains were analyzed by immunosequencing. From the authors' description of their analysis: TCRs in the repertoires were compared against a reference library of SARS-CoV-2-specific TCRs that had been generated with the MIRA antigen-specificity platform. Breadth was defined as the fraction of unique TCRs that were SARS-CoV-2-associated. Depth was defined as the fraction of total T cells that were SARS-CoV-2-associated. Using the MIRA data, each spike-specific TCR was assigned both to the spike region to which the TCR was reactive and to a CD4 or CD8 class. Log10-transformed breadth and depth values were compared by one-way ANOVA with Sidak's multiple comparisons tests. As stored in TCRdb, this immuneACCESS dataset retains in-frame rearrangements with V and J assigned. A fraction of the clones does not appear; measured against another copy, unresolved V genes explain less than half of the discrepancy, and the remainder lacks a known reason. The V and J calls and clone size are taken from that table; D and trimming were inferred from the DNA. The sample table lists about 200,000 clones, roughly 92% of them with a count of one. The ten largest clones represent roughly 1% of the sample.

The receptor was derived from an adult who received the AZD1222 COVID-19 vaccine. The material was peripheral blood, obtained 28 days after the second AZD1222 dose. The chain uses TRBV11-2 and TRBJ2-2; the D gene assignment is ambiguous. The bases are TGTGCCAGCAGACTAATACGCGAGGCGAACACCGGGGAGCTGTTTTTT. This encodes CASRLIREANTGELFF.